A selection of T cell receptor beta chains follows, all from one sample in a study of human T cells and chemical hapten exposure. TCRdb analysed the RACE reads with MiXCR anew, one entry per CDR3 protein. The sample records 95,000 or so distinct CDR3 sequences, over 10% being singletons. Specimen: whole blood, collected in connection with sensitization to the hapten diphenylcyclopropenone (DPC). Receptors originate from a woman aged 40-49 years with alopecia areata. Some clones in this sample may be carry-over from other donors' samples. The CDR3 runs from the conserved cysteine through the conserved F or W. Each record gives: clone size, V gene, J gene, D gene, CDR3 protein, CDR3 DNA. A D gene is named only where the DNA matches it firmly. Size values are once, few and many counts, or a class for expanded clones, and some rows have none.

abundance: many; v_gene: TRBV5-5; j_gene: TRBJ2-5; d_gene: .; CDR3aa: CASSFGTLETQYF; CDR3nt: TGTGCCAGCAGCTTCGGAACCCTCGAGACCCAGTACTTC
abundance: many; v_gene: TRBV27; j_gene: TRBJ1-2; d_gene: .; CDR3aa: CASSLYRPGLDGYTF; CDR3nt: TGTGCCAGCAGTTTGTACAGACCTGGTCTAGATGGCTACACCTTC
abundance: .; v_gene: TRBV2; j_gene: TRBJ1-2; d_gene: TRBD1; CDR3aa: CASKTGTGGGYGYTF; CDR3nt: TGTGCCAGCAAGACGGGGACAGGGGGCGGCTATGGCTACACCTTC
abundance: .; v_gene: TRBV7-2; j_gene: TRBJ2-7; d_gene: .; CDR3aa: CASSLGDTDYEQYF; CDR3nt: TGTGCCAGCAGCTTAGGTGACACAGACTACGAGCAGTACTTC
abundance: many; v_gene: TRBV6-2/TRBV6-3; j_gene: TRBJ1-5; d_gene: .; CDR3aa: CASSYSIGGGRLASNQPQHF; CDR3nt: TGTGCCAGCAGTTACTCGATAGGAGGCGGGCGCCTAGCTAGCAATCAGCCCCAGCATTTT
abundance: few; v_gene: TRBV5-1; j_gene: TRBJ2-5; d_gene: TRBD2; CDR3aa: CASSPRPGTNDPYF; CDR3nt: TGCGCCAGCAGCCCACGGCCCGGGACTAACGATCCGTACTTC
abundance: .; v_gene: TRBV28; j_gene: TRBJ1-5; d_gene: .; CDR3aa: CASSLYHQPQHF; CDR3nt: TGTGCCAGCAGTTTATATCATCAGCCCCAGCATTTT
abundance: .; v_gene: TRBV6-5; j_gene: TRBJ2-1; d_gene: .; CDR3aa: CASRASGGYNEQFF; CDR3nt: TGTGCCAGCAGAGCCTCCGGGGGCTACAATGAGCAGTTCTTC
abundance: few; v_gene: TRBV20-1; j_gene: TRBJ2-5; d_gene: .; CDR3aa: CSALSGLGKETQYF; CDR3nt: TGCAGTGCTCTTTCAGGACTGGGAAAAGAGACCCAGTACTTC
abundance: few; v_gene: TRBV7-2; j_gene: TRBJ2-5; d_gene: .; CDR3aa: CASSLGPYQETQYF; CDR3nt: TGTGCCAGCAGCCTAGGACCGTACCAAGAGACCCAGTACTTC
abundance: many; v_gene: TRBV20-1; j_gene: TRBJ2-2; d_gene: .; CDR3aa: CSASGGDTGELFF; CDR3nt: TGCAGTGCTAGCGGGGGTGACACCGGGGAGCTGTTTTTT
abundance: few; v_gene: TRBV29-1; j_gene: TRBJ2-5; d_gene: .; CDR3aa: CSVQPREAGRQETQYF; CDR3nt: TGCAGCGTTCAACCCAGGGAAGCAGGGAGACAAGAGACCCAGTACTTC
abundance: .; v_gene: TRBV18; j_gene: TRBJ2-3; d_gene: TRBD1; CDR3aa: CASSPMTGSITDTQYF; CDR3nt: TGTGCCAGCTCACCCATGACAGGGTCCATCACAGATACGCAGTATTTT
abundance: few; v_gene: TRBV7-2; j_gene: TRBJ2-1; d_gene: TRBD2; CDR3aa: CASSSLGGSWNEQFF; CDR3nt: TGTGCCAGCAGCTCACTTGGCGGGAGTTGGAATGAGCAGTTCTTC
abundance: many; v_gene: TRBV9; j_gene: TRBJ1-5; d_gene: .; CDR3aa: CASSPGSEGSQPQHF; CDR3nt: TGTGCCAGCAGCCCTGGGTCGGAGGGTAGCCAGCCCCAGCATTTT
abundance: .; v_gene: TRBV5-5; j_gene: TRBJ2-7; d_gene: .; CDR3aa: CASSLMARDVDEQYF; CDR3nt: TGTGCCAGCAGCTTAATGGCCAGGGATGTGGACGAGCAGTACTTC
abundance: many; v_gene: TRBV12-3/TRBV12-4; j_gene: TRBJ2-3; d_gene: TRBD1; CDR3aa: CASSSYRGTYTDTQYF; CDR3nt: TGTGCCAGCAGTTCCTACAGGGGGACCTACACAGATACGCAGTATTTT
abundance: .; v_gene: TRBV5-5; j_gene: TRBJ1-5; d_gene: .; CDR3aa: CASSKGEGNNQPQHF; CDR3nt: TGTGCCAGCAGCAAAGGCGAGGGAAACAATCAGCCCCAGCATTTT
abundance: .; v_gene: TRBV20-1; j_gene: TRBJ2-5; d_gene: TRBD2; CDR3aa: CSAGAGAPRETQYF; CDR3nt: TGCAGTGCTGGAGCGGGGGCCCCGAGGGAGACCCAGTACTTC
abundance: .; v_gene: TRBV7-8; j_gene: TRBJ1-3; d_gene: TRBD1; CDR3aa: CASSSGTGLPPPHF; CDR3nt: TGTGCCAGCAGCTCCGGGACAGGTCTCCCCCCTCCCCATTTT
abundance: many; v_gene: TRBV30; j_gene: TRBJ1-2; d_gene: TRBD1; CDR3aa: CAWIGGGPSGQNYGYTF; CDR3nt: TGTGCCTGGATCGGTGGGGGGCCGTCGGGACAGAACTATGGCTACACCTTC
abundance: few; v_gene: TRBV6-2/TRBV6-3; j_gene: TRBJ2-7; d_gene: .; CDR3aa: CASTNRYEQYF; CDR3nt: TGTGCCAGCACGAATAGGTACGAGCAGTACTTC
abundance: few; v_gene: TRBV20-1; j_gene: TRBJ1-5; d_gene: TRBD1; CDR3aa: CSARDYRGRKEGNQPQHF; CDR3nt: TGCAGTGCTAGAGATTACAGGGGGCGCAAAGAGGGCAATCAGCCCCAGCATTTT